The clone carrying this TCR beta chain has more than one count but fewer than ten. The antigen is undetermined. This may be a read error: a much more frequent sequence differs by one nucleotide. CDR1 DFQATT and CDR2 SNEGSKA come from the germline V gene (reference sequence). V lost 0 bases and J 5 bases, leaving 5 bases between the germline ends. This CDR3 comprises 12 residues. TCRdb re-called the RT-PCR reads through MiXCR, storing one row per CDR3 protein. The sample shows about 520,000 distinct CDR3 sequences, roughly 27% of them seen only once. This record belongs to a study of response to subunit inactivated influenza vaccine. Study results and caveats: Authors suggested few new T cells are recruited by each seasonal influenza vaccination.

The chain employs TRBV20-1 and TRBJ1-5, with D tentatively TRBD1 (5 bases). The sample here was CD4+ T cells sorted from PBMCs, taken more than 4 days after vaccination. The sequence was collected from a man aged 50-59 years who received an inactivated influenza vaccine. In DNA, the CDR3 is TGCAGTGCTAGAGAGGGGGATCAGCCCCAGCATTTT. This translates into CSAREGDQPQHF.